This paragraph covers one T cell receptor (beta chain) sequence. Its target is not known. The data stem from a study of a mutant IDH1 vaccine in newly diagnosed glioma. Turning to the study itself: Previous treatment comprised radiotherapy, temozolomide, or both, mostly both.

The ends were cut back, 11 bases at V and 3 bases at J, with 28 bases in the middle. This CDR3 spans 18 amino acids. The time point here: week 11, during vaccination. Vaccination used 300 ug of mutant IDH1 20-mer peptide per dose, with topical imiquimod. The table came from immunoSEQ multiplex PCR; TCRdb's copy has only in-frame clones and leaves some out. The data hold 110,000 or so clones, with 90% observed a single time. The sequence was collected from a woman aged 45-60 years with glioma. The sample in question was PBMCs, obtained from a glioma patient whose treatment included an IDH1 peptide vaccine. The chain links TRBV23-1 to TRBJ2-2, with D maybe TRBD2 (6 bases). TRBV23-1 is an ORF; its function is uncertain. The CDR3 nucleotides read TGCGCCCCTCAGGAGGAAGTAGCGGAGGAGGTATACACCGGGGAGCTGTTTTTT. This codes for CAPQEEVAEEVYTGELFF.